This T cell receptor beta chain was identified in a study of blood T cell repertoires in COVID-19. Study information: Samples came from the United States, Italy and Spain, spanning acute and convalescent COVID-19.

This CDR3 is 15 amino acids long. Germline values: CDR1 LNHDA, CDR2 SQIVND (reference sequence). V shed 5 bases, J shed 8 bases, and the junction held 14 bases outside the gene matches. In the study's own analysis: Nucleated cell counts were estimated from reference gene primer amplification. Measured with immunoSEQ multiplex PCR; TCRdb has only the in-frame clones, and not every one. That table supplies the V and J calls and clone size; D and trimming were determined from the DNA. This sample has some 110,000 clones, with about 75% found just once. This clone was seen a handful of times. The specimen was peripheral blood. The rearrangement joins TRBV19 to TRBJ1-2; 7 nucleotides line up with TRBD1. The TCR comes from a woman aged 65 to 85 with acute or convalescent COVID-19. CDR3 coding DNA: TGTGCCAGTAGTCTACGGACAGGACTTGCGGGGGGCTACACCTTC. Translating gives CASSLRTGLAGGYTF.